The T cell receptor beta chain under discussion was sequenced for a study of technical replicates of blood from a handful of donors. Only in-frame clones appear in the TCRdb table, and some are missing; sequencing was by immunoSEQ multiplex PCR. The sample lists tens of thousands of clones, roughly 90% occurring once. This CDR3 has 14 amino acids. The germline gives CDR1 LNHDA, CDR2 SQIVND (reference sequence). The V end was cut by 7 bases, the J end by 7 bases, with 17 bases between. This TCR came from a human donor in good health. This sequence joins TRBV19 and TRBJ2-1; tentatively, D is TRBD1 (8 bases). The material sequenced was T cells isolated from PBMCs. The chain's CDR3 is CASTPDRGGNEQFF. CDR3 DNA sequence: TGTGCCAGTACTCCCGACAGGGGAGGGAATGAGCAGTTCTTC.